The 21 T cell receptor beta chains presented below share a single source sample, sequenced in a study of T cells in Graves' hyperthyroidism and ophthalmopathy (dated by TCRdb to between 2019 and 2020). Receptor libraries were prepared by multiplex PCR. Instrument on record: Illumina HiSeq 2000. The TCR beta CDR3 regions were amplified from the RNA transcripts. For the first round of RT-PCR on the TCR CDR3, the HTBI primer set was used together with the Qiagen OneStep RT-PCR kit. TCRdb reran the public reads through fastp at Q25 and MiXCR, keeping productive beta chains. Each entry merges the rows of one CDR3 protein and shows their most common DNA and genes. The sample table contains about 560,000 distinct CDR3 sequences; only one count was recorded for around 17% of them. 15% to 20% of the sample is taken by the ten largest. The sequenced sample was blood. The receptors derive from a woman between 18 and 29 years old with Graves' hyperthyroidism.

This clonotype was found once. This chain connects TRBV6-5 to TRBJ1-5; D is possibly TRBD1 (5 bases). The V and J ends lost 0 bases and 0 bases respectively, with 9 bases between them. This CDR3 is built from 16 residues. Germline-derived CDR1 and CDR2 are MNHEY and SVGAGI. This CDR3 is CASSYSGRNSNQPQHF. CDR3 nucleotides: TGTGCCAGCAGTTACTCGGGACGGAATAGCAATCAGCCCCAGCATTTT.

This clonotype was detected many times. The V gene is TRBV6-1, the J gene TRBJ1-4; no firm D call. Germline CDR1 is MNHNS and CDR2 is SASEGT. V dropped 4 bases and J dropped 5 bases, with 8 bases sitting between them. The CDR3 has 13 amino acids. This CDR3 reads CASSGSLNEKLFF. CDR3 in DNA: TGTGCCAGCAGTGGCAGCCTGAATGAAAAACTGTTTTTT.

This clonotype was observed a handful of times. This chain uses TRBV18 with TRBJ2-3; TRBD2 matches at 14 bases. Germline CDR1 reads KGHSH; CDR2 reads LQKENI. CDR3 length: 18 residues. Trimming took 3 bases from V and 5 from J; bases not matched to a gene: 10. The CDR3 coding sequence is TGTGCCAGCTCACCTAGGACTAGCGGGGGGTATGAAGGAGATACGCAGTATTTT. Amino acid sequence: CASSPRTSGGYEGDTQYF.

Concerning this clonotype itself: A much larger clone sits a single nucleotide away, making a read error possible. The V gene is TRBV29-1, the J gene TRBJ2-1, with D possibly being TRBD1 (6 bases). TRBJ2-7 explains the end of the DNA better; the J call may be wrong. Germline-derived CDR1 and CDR2 are SQVTM and ANQGSEA. This CDR3 comprises 16 residues. The chain's CDR3 is CSVGGQRKASYNEQYF. CDR3 coding DNA: TGCAGCGTTGGGGGGCAGCGGAAGGCCTCCTACAATGAGCAGTACTTC.

For this clonotype: The junction departs from germline at one end; a sequencing error may be responsible. Here the CDR3 DNA reads TGTGCCAGCAGCTTAGGGCCCGTTGACTACGAGCAGTGCTTC. It translates to CASSLGPVDYEQCF. The rearrangement joins TRBV7-9 to TRBJ2-7; tentative D call: TRBD2 (5 bases). Germline loops: CDR1 SEHNR, CDR2 FQNEAQ (reference sequence). The CDR3 covers 14 residues.

This clonotype was found many times. The chain carries TRBV5-8 and TRBJ2-5; tentative D call: TRBD1 (6 bases). Trimming pared 1 base from V and 1 base from J, leaving 8 bases between. Germline loops: CDR1 SGHTS, CDR2 YDEGEE. The CDR3 runs 14 residues. This CDR3 is CASSLRQAQETQYF. CDR3 bases: TGTGCCAGCAGCTTGCGACAGGCCCAAGAGACCCAGTACTTC.

Ten or more counts support this clonotype. The rearrangement uses TRBV2 and TRBJ1-5; D perhaps matches TRBD1 (6 bases). Per germline, CDR1 SNHLY and CDR2 FYNNEI. V gave up 9 bases and J gave up 1 base, with 10 bases separating them. The CDR3 sequence is 13 residues long. This CDR3 is CASGQLSNQPQHF. The CDR3 region has the DNA TGTGCCAGTGGACAGTTAAGCAATCAGCCCCAGCATTTT. The variable domain in full, completed from reference TRBV2 and TRBJ1-5, reads EPEVTQTPSHQVTQMGQEVILRCVPISNHLYFYWYRQILGQKVEFLVSFYNNEISEKSEIFDDQFSVERPDGSNFTLKIRSTKLEDSAMYFCASGQLSNQPQHFGDGTRLSIL.

At least ten counts were recorded for this clonotype. The rearrangement joins TRBV20-1 to TRBJ2-7; D is ambiguous. Per germline, CDR1 DFQATT and CDR2 SNEGSKA (reference sequence). This CDR3 has 11 residues. V was pared by 3 bases and J by 6 bases, with 9 bases between. CDR3 amino acids: CSARASIEQYF. Written as DNA, the CDR3 is TGCAGTGCTAGGGCGAGTATCGAGCAGTACTTC.

The chain has TRBV6-5 and TRBJ2-7; D not certain. Germline CDR1 is MNHEY and CDR2 is SVGAGI. The CDR3 sequence is 16 residues long. The germline V and J ends were trimmed by 2 bases and 4 bases, with 18 bases remaining between them. This CDR3 reads CASSYPDHRRMYEQYF. Written as DNA, the CDR3 is TGTGCCAGCAGTTACCCGGACCACCGGCGGATGTACGAGCAGTACTTC.

This clonotype was seen many times. The chain carries TRBV12-5 and TRBJ1-2, with D possibly TRBD1 on 6 matching bases. The CDR3 has 13 amino acids. The V gene lost 4 bases and the J gene lost 6 bases, with 12 bases spanning the gap. Germline V gives CDR1 LGHNT, CDR2 FRNRAP. DNA for the CDR3: TGTGCTAGTGGTTGGATCCACAGGGATGGCTACACCTTC. Translation gives CASGWIHRDGYTF.

The chain carries TRBV10-3 and TRBJ2-7, with 10 bases lining up with TRBD1. Germline loops: CDR1 ENHRY, CDR2 SYGVKD. Trimming removed 5 bases from V and 0 bases from J; junction bases left unmatched: 7. This CDR3 is 16 amino acids long. The CDR3 is CAISPMGQGFSYEQYF. Written as DNA, the CDR3 is TGTGCCATCAGTCCCATGGGACAGGGGTTCTCCTACGAGCAGTACTTC.

V gene TRBV29-1 combines with J gene TRBJ2-5; TRBD2 matches at 10 bases. The CDR3 contains 15 residues. From germline, CDR1 is SQVTM and CDR2 ANQGSEA. The ends lost 3 bases at V and 5 bases at J; junction bases unmatched: 9. The chain's CDR3 is CSVDGERGGWETQYF. The CDR3 region has the DNA TGCAGCGTTGATGGGGAGCGGGGGGGCTGGGAGACCCAGTACTTC.

This clonotype was found many times. The chain has TRBV6-8 and TRBJ1-5; D possibly corresponds to TRBD1 (5 bases). The CDR3 length is 18 residues. The germline V gene encodes CDR1 MNHGY and CDR2 SAAAGT. V lost 2 bases to trimming and J lost 2 bases, with 19 bases between them. CDR3 sequence (DNA): TGTGCCAGCAGTTACCCCGGGACTGCGCGGAGGCGCAATCAGCCCCAGCATTTT. This encodes CASSYPGTARRRNQPQHF.

This clonotype was counted ten times or more. The rearrangement joins TRBV2 to TRBJ1-1, with 10 bases identical to TRBD1. Per the germline V gene, CDR1 is SNHLY and CDR2 is FYNNEI. Unmatched junction bases numbered 6, after V lost 6 bases and J lost 5 bases. The CDR3 spans 14 residues. CDR3 amino acids: CASRDDRGRTEAFF. For the CDR3, the DNA is TGTGCCAGCAGGGACGACAGGGGGCGAACTGAAGCTTTCTTT. Filled out from reference TRBV2 and TRBJ1-1, the complete variable domain reads EPEVTQTPSHQVTQMGQEVILRCVPISNHLYFYWYRQILGQKVEFLVSFYNNEISEKSEIFDDQFSVERPDGSNFTLKIRSTKLEDSAMYFCASRDDRGRTEAFFGQGTRLTVV.

A few counts support this clonotype. The V gene is TRBV5-6, the J gene TRBJ2-1; maybe TRBD2 (6 bases). V dropped 2 bases and J dropped 0 bases, with 21 bases sitting between them. Germline V CDR1 and CDR2: SGHDT, YYEEEE. The length of the CDR3 is 19 residues. The chain's CDR3 is CASSFIAGSYRSSYNEQFF. The CDR3, as DNA: TGTGCCAGCAGCTTTATTGCGGGGAGCTACCGGAGCTCCTACAATGAGCAGTTCTTC.

This clonotype appeared many times. The chain has TRBV28 and TRBJ2-7; TRBD2 agrees at 9 bases. CDR1 and CDR2 from the germline V gene are MDHEN and SYDVKM. The CDR3 spans 19 residues. With V trimmed by 3 bases and J by 2 bases, 17 bases remained unmatched. CDR3 in DNA: TGTGCCAGCAGTTTCATCGTTGGTCTAGCGGGAAAGGTTGCCTACGAGCAGTACTTC. Its protein product is CASSFIVGLAGKVAYEQYF.

This clonotype was seen only a few times. This rearrangement joins TRBV3-1 to TRBJ1-4; 7 bases align to TRBD1. Trimming at V came to 5 bases and at J to 7 bases, leaving 10 bases not matched to a gene. Germline V gives CDR1 LGHDT, CDR2 YNNKEL (reference sequence). This CDR3 has 15 residues. Written as DNA, the CDR3 is TGTGCCAGCAGCTCCAGGGACAGTTCTGTTGAAAAACTGTTTTTT. The encoded protein is CASSSRDSSVEKLFF.

This clonotype showed up many times. The chain joins TRBV12-3 or TRBV12-4 to TRBJ1-3; 7 nucleotides line up with TRBD1. J lost 5 bases, V lost 7 bases, and 5 bases had no gene match. The CDR3 is made up of 13 amino acids. The CDR3 DNA follows: TGTGCCAGCACCTCGGACAGGAGAAACACCATATATTTT. It codes for CASTSDRRNTIYF.

The CDR3 here is CASRKFSNQPQHF. The DNA of the CDR3 is TGTGCCAGCAGGAAATTTAGCAATCAGCCCCAGCATTTT. The chain employs TRBV12-3 or TRBV12-4 and TRBJ1-5; no reliable D call. This CDR3 is 13 amino acids long. With 6 bases removed from V and 0 bases from J, the gap between germline ends came to 6 bases.

This clonotype occurred a few times. This chain uses TRBV3-1 with TRBJ1-6; 8 bases agree with TRBD1. The V gene end was trimmed by 4 bases and the J gene end by 16 bases; junction bases not matched to a gene: 6. The germline CDR1 and CDR2 sequences are LGHDT and YNNKEL (reference sequence). This CDR3 has 12 residues. The CDR3 loop is CASSPTGDGLHF. The CDR3, as DNA: TGTGCCAGCAGCCCGACAGGGGACGGTCTCCACTTT.

This clonotype has ten or more counts. The chain employs TRBV12-3 or TRBV12-4 and TRBJ2-5, with D possibly matching TRBD1 (6 bases). V was shortened by 4 bases and J by 5 bases, with 17 bases between the two germline ends. This CDR3 region has 15 residues. CDR3 protein: CASSSGPQGPETQYF. The CDR3 DNA reads TGTGCCAGCAGTTCGGGCCCACAGGGTCCCGAGACCCAGTACTTC.